This T cell receptor beta chain comes out of a study of Ad26.COV2.S vaccination and SARS-CoV-2 variants. The repertoire was sequenced with immunoSEQ multiplex PCR; TCRdb's copy has only in-frame clones and lacks some. The table has about 350,000 clones, about 88% seen once. Trimming removed 5 bases from V and 5 bases from J, with 23 bases in between. CDR3 length: 17 amino acids. Germline V gene lookup returns CDR1 SGHVS and CDR2 FQNEAQ. Treatment denoted: roughly 18 received Ad26.COV2.S at low or high dose, single or two shots; about 5 received placebo; per-sample allocation not given. The study sampled participants on day 63 after the first vaccine or placebo injection.

This receptor was taken from a person between 18 and 65 years old who received the Ad26.COV2.S COVID-19 vaccine or a placebo. The chain uses TRBV7-8 and TRBJ2-3; D might be TRBD1 or TRBD2, each matching 5 bases. The specimen comprised peripheral blood, sampled in a trial of Ad26.COV2.S vaccine versus placebo. The CDR3 DNA sequence: TGTGCCAGCAGCCGTTGGGACCGCGGATTCAATGTAGATACGCAGTATTTT. This encodes CASSRWDRGFNVDTQYF.